This TCR beta chain was documented in a study of blood T cell repertoires in COVID-19. Across the whole study: The samples span acute and convalescent COVID-19 from the United States, Italy and Spain.

Here immunoSEQ multiplex PCR was the method, and the copy in TCRdb shows in-frame clones only, minus some. The profile covers 150,000 to 200,000 clones, with approximately 82% appearing a single time and roughly a tenth taken by the ten largest. Germline CDR1 reads SGHRS; CDR2 reads YFSETQ. V shed 3 bases, J shed 5 bases, and the junction held 7 bases outside the gene matches. The CDR3 sequence is 14 residues long. The chain links TRBV5-1 to TRBJ2-7; TRBD2 aligns across 8 bases. The clonotype originates from an elderly woman with active or convalescent COVID-19. Sequenced input: peripheral blood. The CDR3 spells CASSSRPAGDEQYF. The CDR3 coding sequence is TGCGCCAGCAGCTCGCGGCCAGCGGGAGACGAGCAGTACTTC.